A single sample is the source of the 24 T cell receptor beta chains below, sequenced in a study of persistence of HIV-infected CD4 T cells. These TCRs' antigens remain unknown. Sequencing used immunoSEQ version 4 in survey mode. Assay: immunoSEQ multiplex PCR; the TCRdb copy retains only in-frame clones and omits some. The repertoire holds some 49,000 clones, around 90% seen once, with 2.5% to 4% in the top ten. Cells were stimulated nonspecifically with anti-CD3/anti-CD28 magnetic beads. Sorting of responding CD4+ T cells relied on upregulated CD40 ligand together with CD69. The sample consisted of CD4+ T cells sorted from PBMCs after approximately 19-hour stimulation, taken from a patient who received antiretroviral therapy. These receptors all come from an adult woman with HIV who was CMV-seropositive.

The chain combines TRBV7-8 with TRBJ1-1; D unclear. Deletions cut 5 bases from V and 1 base from J, with 8 bases between. Per germline, CDR1 SGHVS and CDR2 FQNEAQ. This CDR3 has 13 residues. The CDR3: CASSLRWNTEAFF. The CDR3 DNA follows: TGTGCCAGCAGCCTCAGATGGAACACTGAAGCTTTCTTT.

The chain employs TRBV29-1 and TRBJ2-2; 9 bases line up with TRBD1. Per the germline V gene, CDR1 is SQVTM and CDR2 is ANQGSEA. Germline trimming cut 4 bases from V and 0 bases from J; bases unmatched to any gene: 6. The CDR3 is 16 residues long. The CDR3 is CSVGGRQGANTGELFF. Here the CDR3 DNA reads TGCAGCGTTGGGGGCCGACAGGGGGCGAACACCGGGGAGCTGTTTTTT.

The chain links TRBV7-3 to TRBJ2-1; perhaps D is TRBD1 or TRBD2 (5 bases each). V was shortened by 2 bases and J by 7 bases, with 15 bases between the two germline ends. The CDR3 is 15 residues long. Germline CDR1 SGHTA, CDR2 FQGTGA. This chain's CDR3 is CASSLDAMRGNEQFF. CDR3 coding DNA: TGTGCCAGCAGCTTAGACGCCATGAGGGGTAATGAGCAGTTCTTC. The variable domain in full, with the rest retrieved from reference TRBV7-3 and TRBJ2-1, is GAGVSQTPSNKVTEKGKYVELRCDPISGHTALYWYRQSLGQGPEFLIYFQGTGAADDSGLPNDRFFAVRPEGSVSTLKIQRTERGDSAVYLCASSLDAMRGNEQFFGPGTRLTVL.

J is TRBJ2-3 and V is TRBV23-1; no reliable D call. Being an ORF, TRBV23-1 has a function that is uncertain. V was clipped by 8 bases and J by 13 bases, with 7 bases between them. The CDR3 runs to 8 residues. The CDR3, as DNA: TGCGCCAGCTTACCTAAGTATTTT. It yields the protein CASLPKYF.

The chain employs TRBV15 and TRBJ2-7; D may correspond to TRBD1 or TRBD2 (5 bases each). This CDR3 region has 16 residues. Germline values: CDR1 LNHNV, CDR2 YYDKDF (reference sequence). V was pared by 5 bases and J by 3 bases, with 20 bases between. The CDR3 loop is CATSAGTASPFYEQYF. DNA for the CDR3: TGTGCCACCAGCGCCGGGACCGCCTCGCCGTTCTACGAGCAGTACTTC. The whole variable domain, filled in from reference TRBV15 and TRBJ2-7, reads DAMVIQNPRYQVTQFGKPVTLSCSQTLNHNVMYWYQQKSSQAPKLLFHYYDKDFNNEADTPDNFQSRRPNTSFCFLDIRSPGLGDTAMYLCATSAGTASPFYEQYFGPGTRLTVT.

The gene calls are TRBV24-1 and TRBJ2-6; tentative D call: TRBD2 (5 bases). Trimming cost V 4 bases and J 0 bases, with 12 bases left between them. Germline V gene sequence: CDR1 KGHDR, CDR2 SFDVKD. The CDR3 is 17 residues long. The CDR3 sequence is CATSESGSVSGANVLTF. In DNA, the CDR3 is TGTGCCACCAGTGAGTCGGGAAGCGTCTCTGGGGCCAACGTCCTGACTTTC.

The rearrangement uses TRBV5-1 and TRBJ2-7; D remains ambiguous. Trimming cost V 3 bases and J 2 bases, with 12 bases left between them. CDR1 and CDR2 from the germline V gene are SGHRS and YFSETQ. This CDR3 is built from 14 residues. CDR3 sequence (DNA): TGCGCCAGCAGCTCCCTCGACGGAACCTACGAGCAGTACTTC. Protein: CASSSLDGTYEQYF. The complete variable domain, with remaining parts taken from reference TRBV5-1 and TRBJ2-7, reads KAGVTQTPRYLIKTRGQQVTLSCSPISGHRSVSWYQQTPGQGLQFLFEYFSETQRNKGNFPGRFSGRQFSNSRSEMNVSTLELGDSALYLCASSSLDGTYEQYFGPGTRLTVT.

The count of this clone is one. The chain combines TRBV29-1 with TRBJ1-2; 10 nucleotides match TRBD1. The CDR3 has 13 residues. Germline V CDR1 and CDR2: SQVTM, ANQGSEA. V was pared by 6 bases and J by 4 bases, with 5 bases of the junction left unmatched. The CDR3 DNA is TGCAGCGTGACGACAGGGGGCGGCTATGGCTACACCTTC. This codes for CSVTTGGGYGYTF.

V usage is TRBV23-1 and J usage is TRBJ2-7; D is perhaps TRBD2 (5 bases). TRBV23-1 is treated as an ORF (open reading frame) with a function not yet certain. This CDR3 comprises 14 residues. Trimming left V 1 base short and J 7 bases short, with 14 bases between. The CDR3 region is CASSQFGLIREQYF. CDR3 DNA: TGCGCCAGCAGTCAATTCGGACTTATACGGGAGCAGTACTTC.

The chain couples TRBV7-7 to TRBJ2-3; maybe TRBD1 (6 bases). The CDR3 loop spans 15 amino acids. Trimming stripped 5 bases from V and 2 bases from J, with 14 bases between. Germline V CDR1 and CDR2: SSHAT, FNYEAQ (reference sequence). The CDR3 protein is CASSPSTGYTDTQYF. Here the CDR3 DNA reads TGTGCCAGCAGCCCGTCCACAGGGTACACAGATACGCAGTATTTT.

The V gene is TRBV30, the J gene TRBJ1-1; D perhaps matches TRBD1 (5 bases). CDR1 GTSNPN and CDR2 SVGIG come from the germline V gene (reference sequence). The CDR3 consists of 20 residues. V was trimmed by 3 bases and J by 2 bases, leaving 31 bases between them. The CDR3, as DNA: TGTGCCTGGAGCCCGAGTCCGGGCAACCCGAGGATAAGGGGCAACACTGAAGCTTTCTTT. Amino acids: CAWSPSPGNPRIRGNTEAFF.

Judged by abundance, this clone is medium-sized. The chain employs TRBV15 and TRBJ2-7, with D maybe TRBD1 (6 bases). Trimming pared 5 bases from V and 1 base from J, leaving 12 bases between. Germline CDR1 reads LNHNV; CDR2 reads YYDKDF (reference sequence). The CDR3 contains 14 residues. The CDR3 is CATSLGGLSYEQYF. Here the CDR3 DNA reads TGTGCCACCAGCCTTGGGGGCCTGTCCTACGAGCAGTACTTC. Full variable domain (rest looked up from reference TRBV15 and TRBJ2-7): DAMVIQNPRYQVTQFGKPVTLSCSQTLNHNVMYWYQQKSSQAPKLLFHYYDKDFNNEADTPDNFQSRRPNTSFCFLDIRSPGLGDTAMYLCATSLGGLSYEQYFGPGTRLTVT.

The chain carries TRBV19 and TRBJ2-3, with 8 bases fitting TRBD2. Germline trimming cut 1 base from V and 3 bases from J; bases unmatched to any gene: 9. The CDR3 sequence is 17 residues long. Germline lookup yields CDR1 LNHDA and CDR2 SQIVND (reference sequence). Written as DNA, the CDR3 is TGTGCCAGTAGTATAGCGGGAGGGCCCCGGGCGACAGATACGCAGTATTTT. Protein product: CASSIAGGPRATDTQYF.

The chain carries TRBV6-5 and TRBJ2-5; D assignment may be TRBD1 or TRBD2 (5 bases each). Looked up from germline, CDR1 is MNHEY and CDR2 is SVGAGI. The ends were cut back, 11 bases at V and 5 bases at J, with 24 bases in the middle. CDR3 length: 15 amino acids. This chain's CDR3 is CAAKWGKGIGETQYF. As DNA, the CDR3 is TGTGCCGCCAAGTGGGGGAAGGGGATCGGGGAGACCCAGTACTTC.

This clone appeared a single time. V usage is TRBV2 and J usage is TRBJ1-1; D might be TRBD1 (5 bases). The CDR3 is made up of 12 amino acids. V was shortened by 8 bases and J by 5 bases, with 12 bases between the two germline ends. CDR1 is SNHLY and CDR2 is FYNNEI in the germline V gene. The CDR3: CASSFRGTEAFF. The CDR3 nucleotides are TGTGCCAGCTCATTCCGGGGGACTGAAGCTTTCTTT.

V is TRBV6-2 or TRBV6-3 and J is TRBJ2-5, with 12 positions matching TRBD2. The CDR3 has 16 amino acids. Germline assignment: CDR1 MNHEY and CDR2 SVGEGT. After removal of 5 bases from V and 2 bases from J, the junction contained 6 bases not matched to a gene. This CDR3 reads CASSMPSGGVQETQYF. The CDR3 region has the DNA TGTGCCAGCAGTATGCCTAGCGGGGGGGTTCAAGAGACCCAGTACTTC.

The chain joins TRBV16 to TRBJ1-5, with TRBD1 as a possible D gene (6 bases). There are 18 residues in the CDR3. The germline gives CDR1 KGHSY, CDR2 FQNENV. V was pared by 2 bases and J by 5 bases, with 22 bases between. CDR3 bases: TGTGCCAGCAGCCAAAACCCAACGGGGGGGCAGCTCTATCAGCCCCAGCATTTT. Its translation: CASSQNPTGGQLYQPQHF.

The chain recombines TRBV5-1 with TRBJ2-7; 8 nucleotides match TRBD1. The CDR3 extends over 18 amino acids. The junction had 19 bases not matched to a gene; V was cut back by 7 bases and J by 1 base. The germline V gene has CDR1 SGHRS and CDR2 YFSETQ. In nucleotides, the CDR3 is TGCGCCAGCTCAACTTTGGCAGCAGGGGGCCTCCGGTCCTACGAGCAGTACTTC. This sequence encodes CASSTLAAGGLRSYEQYF.

The rearrangement joins TRBV6-5 to TRBJ1-1; D not resolved. With 5 bases removed from V and 1 base from J, the gap between germline ends came to 11 bases. This CDR3 is 14 amino acids long. Germline assignment: CDR1 MNHEY and CDR2 SVGAGI. CDR3 in DNA: TGTGCCAGCAGTAGGGATACAAGGAACACTGAAGCTTTCTTT. Encoded protein: CASSRDTRNTEAFF.

This chain connects TRBV9 to TRBJ1-1; no firm D call. The germline V gene has CDR1 SGDLS and CDR2 YYNGEE. The CDR3 sequence is 15 residues long. The V and J ends lost 0 bases and 1 base respectively, with 10 bases between them. CDR3 protein: CASSVVGTSNTEAFF. Here the CDR3 DNA reads TGTGCCAGCAGCGTAGTGGGCACCTCGAACACTGAAGCTTTCTTT.

The V and J genes are TRBV5-1 and TRBJ1-3; D ambiguous. The V and J ends lost 0 bases and 0 bases respectively, with 7 bases between them. The CDR3 has 15 amino acids. CDR1 and CDR2 (germline): SGHRS, YFSETQ. The CDR3 loop reads CASSLEGTSGNTIYF. For the CDR3, the DNA is TGCGCCAGCAGCTTGGAGGGCACCTCTGGAAACACCATATATTTT.

This chain connects TRBV5-1 to TRBJ2-2; possibly TRBD1 for D (6 bases). Looked up from germline, CDR1 is SGHRS and CDR2 is YFSETQ. This CDR3 has 15 residues. Trimming left V 6 bases short and J 0 bases short, with 12 bases between. CDR3 coding DNA: TGCGCCAGCATTAAGGGGGACGCGAACACCGGGGAGCTGTTTTTT. The encoded protein is CASIKGDANTGELFF.

The chain links TRBV6-5 to TRBJ2-3, with D possibly matching TRBD2 (6 bases). V was pared by 4 bases and J by 8 bases, with 10 bases between. This CDR3 region has 12 residues. Germline assignment: CDR1 MNHEY and CDR2 SVGAGI. DNA of the CDR3: TGTGCCAGCAGTTCCCCGGAGGGTACGCAGTATTTT. Amino acid sequence: CASSSPEGTQYF.

The genes are TRBV2 and TRBJ2-6, with 12 bases fitting TRBD1. The germline V gene encodes CDR1 SNHLY and CDR2 FYNNEI. With 6 bases clipped from V and 4 bases from J, the junction kept 7 bases outside the gene matches. The CDR3 is 17 residues long. This CDR3 reads CASRGTGGASGANVLTF. As DNA, the CDR3 is TGTGCCAGCAGGGGGACAGGGGGCGCTTCGGGGGCCAACGTCCTGACTTTC.